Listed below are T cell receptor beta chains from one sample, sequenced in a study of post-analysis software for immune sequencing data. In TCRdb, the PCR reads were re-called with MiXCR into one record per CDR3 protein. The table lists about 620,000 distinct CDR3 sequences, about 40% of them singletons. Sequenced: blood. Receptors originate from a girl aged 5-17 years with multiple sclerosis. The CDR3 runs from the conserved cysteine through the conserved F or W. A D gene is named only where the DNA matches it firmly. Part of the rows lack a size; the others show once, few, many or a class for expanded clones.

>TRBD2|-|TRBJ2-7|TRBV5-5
TGTGCCAGCAGCTTCAGGACTAGCGGGGGACCCTACGAGCAGTACTTC
CASSFRTSGGPYEQYF
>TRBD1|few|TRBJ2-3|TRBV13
TGTGCCAGCAGCCTGGGACAGACGATCAGAGATACGCAGTATTTT
CASSLGQTIRDTQYF
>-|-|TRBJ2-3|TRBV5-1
TGCGCCAGCAGCTTGGTGGATGTTAGGACAGATACGCAGTATTTT
CASSLVDVRTDTQYF
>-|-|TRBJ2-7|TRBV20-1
TGCAGTGCTAGAGGCTCGCTAAGCTCCTACGAGCAGTACTTC
CSARGSLSSYEQYF
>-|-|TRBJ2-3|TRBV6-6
TGTGCCAGCAGTTACGATACGGTCCCAGCCGGAGATACGCGGTATTTT
CASSYDTVPAGDTRYF
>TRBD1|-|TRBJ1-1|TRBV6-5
TGTGCCAGCAGCTTATCCGGGACAGGGGCGACCACTGAAGCTTTCTTT
CASSLSGTGATTEAFF
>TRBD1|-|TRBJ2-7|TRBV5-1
TGCGCCAGCAGCCCTGACAGGGGCTCTTGCGAGCAGTACTTC
CASSPDRGSCEQYF
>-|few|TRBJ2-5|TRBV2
TGTGCCAGCCAAAAAGGGTTAGGAAGCGGTGGCCAAGAGACCCAGTACTTC
CASQKGLGSGGQETQYF
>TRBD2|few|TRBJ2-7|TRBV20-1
TGCAGTGCTCGACAATCCGGGACTAGCGGGGGGGTCTACGAGCAGTACTTC
CSARQSGTSGGVYEQYF
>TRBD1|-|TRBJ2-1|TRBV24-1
TGTGCCACCAGTGATCCTGGGGACAGGGAGGAGCAGTTCTTC
CATSDPGDREEQFF
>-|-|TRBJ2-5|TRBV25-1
TGTGCCAGCAGTGAATTAGTGGGGCGGGAATACCAAGAGACCCAGTACTTC
CASSELVGREYQETQYF
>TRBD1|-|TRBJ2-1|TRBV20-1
TGCAGTGCTGGCGAGGGACAGGGCTATGAGCAGTTCTTC
CSAGEGQGYEQFF
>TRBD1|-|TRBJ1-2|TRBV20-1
TGCAGTGCTAGAGCGACAGGGGGCGTCAACTATGGCTACACCTTC
CSARATGGVNYGYTF
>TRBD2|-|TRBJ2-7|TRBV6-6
TGTGCCAGCTGCTACACGAGCGGGGGCTTCCACGAGCAGTACTTC
CASCYTSGGFHEQYF
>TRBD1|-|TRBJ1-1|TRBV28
TGTGCCAGCAGCCGGGGGACAGGGGGAATGTGGGCTGAAGCTTTCTTT
CASSRGTGGMWAEAFF
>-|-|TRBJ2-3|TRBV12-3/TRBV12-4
TGTGCCAGCAGTCCCCTGGGGGCCAGGGGAGCAGATGCGCAGTATTTT
CASSPLGARGADAQYF
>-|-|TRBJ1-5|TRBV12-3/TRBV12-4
TGTGCCGGCACCTTGGGGTACCTTCAGCCCCAGCATTTT
CAGTLGYLQPQHF